Listed below are T cell receptor beta chains from one sample, sequenced in a study of cytomegalovirus exposure and HLA in healthy donors. The data were produced by immunoSEQ multiplex PCR, yet TCRdb's version contains in-frame clones alone and is incomplete. The data show around 190,000 clones, around 77% seen once. Sequencing input: PBMCs. All receptors derive from a young woman in good health and CMV-seronegative. Each CDR3 is given with its conserved first and last residue. The order of the fields is CDR3 protein, CDR3 DNA, V gene, J gene, clone size, D gene. A D gene is named only where the DNA matches it firmly. Size values are once, few and many counts, or a class for expanded clones, and some rows have none.

CDR3: CASSGPGSYNEQFF
DNA: TGTGCCAGCAGCGGCCCGGGCTCCTACAATGAGCAGTTCTTC
V: TRBV7-2
J: TRBJ2-1
size: few
D: .

CDR3: CASSPGTIDEQFF
DNA: TGTGCCAGCAGCCCCGGGACTATCGATGAGCAGTTCTTC
V: TRBV5-6
J: TRBJ2-1
size: few
D: TRBD2

CDR3: CASSGTGGEYQYF
DNA: TGTGCCAGTTCCGGGACAGGGGGCGAATATCAGTACTTC
V: TRBV2
J: TRBJ2-4
size: .
D: TRBD1

CDR3: CAWGTGGNQPQHF
DNA: TGTGCCTGGGGGACAGGGGGAAATCAGCCCCAGCATTTT
V: TRBV30
J: TRBJ1-5
size: .
D: TRBD1

CDR3: CASSPRSKHYEQYF
DNA: TGTGCCAGCTCACCACGGTCCAAACACTACGAGCAGTACTTC
V: TRBV18
J: TRBJ2-7
size: .
D: .

CDR3: CASPPWAGGDEPYEQYF
DNA: TGTGCCAGTCCTCCCTGGGCGGGGGGGGATGAGCCCTACGAGCAGTACTTC
V: TRBV2
J: TRBJ2-7
size: .
D: TRBD2

CDR3: CASSSTSVPSYEQYF
DNA: TGCGCCAGCAGCTCCACTAGCGTTCCGTCCTACGAGCAGTACTTC
V: TRBV5-1
J: TRBJ2-7
size: .
D: TRBD2

CDR3: CASSLEAGGSTDTQYF
DNA: TGCGCCAGCAGCTTGGAAGCGGGGGGAAGCACAGATACGCAGTATTTT
V: TRBV5-1
J: TRBJ2-3
size: few
D: TRBD2

CDR3: CSVEDDRGRSYEQYF
DNA: TGCAGCGTTGAAGATGACAGGGGACGCTCCTACGAGCAGTACTTC
V: TRBV29-1
J: TRBJ2-7
size: few
D: TRBD1

CDR3: CASSEGPVFYGYTF
DNA: TGTGCCAGCAGTGAAGGCCCAGTTTTCTATGGCTACACCTTC
V: TRBV2
J: TRBJ1-2
size: .
D: .

CDR3: CASSEAGFGRDEQFF
DNA: TGTGCCAGCAGTGAAGCCGGGTTTGGCAGGGATGAGCAGTTCTTC
V: TRBV2
J: TRBJ2-1
size: .
D: .

CDR3: CASSLTHATGGWTDTQYF
DNA: TGCGCCAGCAGCTTGACCCATGCTACAGGGGGCTGGACAGATACGCAGTATTTT
V: TRBV5-1
J: TRBJ2-3
size: .
D: TRBD1

CDR3: CAIRQGQGDQPQHF
DNA: TGTGCCATCAGACAGGGACAGGGGGACCAGCCCCAGCATTTT
V: TRBV10-3
J: TRBJ1-5
size: .
D: TRBD1

CDR3: CASSMTGFRGNQPQHF
DNA: TGTGCCAGCAGCATGACAGGGTTCCGAGGCAATCAGCCCCAGCATTTT
V: TRBV7-2
J: TRBJ1-5
size: .
D: TRBD1

CDR3: CASRSTTGVSGNTIYF
DNA: TGTGCCAGCAGAAGCACGACAGGGGTCTCTGGAAACACCATATATTTT
V: TRBV27
J: TRBJ1-3
size: .
D: TRBD1

CDR3: CASSPDRGNQPQHF
DNA: TGTGCCAGCTCGCCCGACAGGGGCAATCAGCCCCAGCATTTT
V: TRBV18
J: TRBJ1-5
size: .
D: TRBD1

CDR3: CASSLGGSAYEQYF
DNA: TGCGCCAGCAGCTTGGGCGGGAGCGCTTACGAGCAGTACTTC
V: TRBV5-1
J: TRBJ2-7
size: .
D: TRBD2

CDR3: CASSYDWNGYTF
DNA: TGTGCCAGCAGTTATGACTGGAATGGCTACACCTTC
V: TRBV6-6
J: TRBJ1-2
size: .
D: .

CDR3: CAVTGLASYSEQFF
DNA: TGTGCCGTAACCGGACTAGCGTCCTACAGTGAGCAGTTCTTC
V: TRBV2
J: TRBJ2-1
size: .
D: TRBD2

CDR3: CASSRGLAGDYEQYF
DNA: TGCGCCAGCAGCCGGGGACTAGCGGGAGACTACGAGCAGTACTTC
V: TRBV5-1
J: TRBJ2-7
size: .
D: TRBD2

CDR3: CSVLMTGTRGGTGEQYF
DNA: TGCAGCGTCCTTATGACAGGGACTCGTGGTGGGACGGGCGAGCAGTACTTC
V: TRBV29-1
J: TRBJ2-7
size: .
D: .

CDR3: CATQPGRSAGANVLTF
DNA: TGTGCCACCCAACCCGGCAGGTCGGCTGGGGCCAACGTCCTGACTTTC
V: TRBV15
J: TRBJ2-6
size: .
D: .

CDR3: CASSQEPGQGALLLYGYTF
DNA: TGTGCCAGCAGCCAAGAACCCGGACAGGGTGCCTTATTGCTCTATGGCTACACCTTC
V: TRBV4-2
J: TRBJ1-2
size: .
D: TRBD1

CDR3: CASSESRDRVIGEQYF
DNA: TGCGCCAGCAGCGAATCCCGGGACAGGGTAATCGGCGAGCAGTACTTC
V: TRBV5-1
J: TRBJ2-7
size: few
D: TRBD1

CDR3: CASTLAWRRNTEAFF
DNA: TGTGCCAGCACCCTAGCTTGGCGTAGGAACACTGAAGCTTTCTTT
V: TRBV5-6
J: TRBJ1-1
size: few
D: .

CDR3: CASSEFWLAGGYNEQFF
DNA: TGTGCCAGCAGTGAATTTTGGCTAGCGGGGGGATACAATGAGCAGTTCTTC
V: TRBV2
J: TRBJ2-1
size: .
D: TRBD2

CDR3: CTSSQDILAGGLGHEQYF
DNA: TGCACCAGCAGCCAAGATATCCTAGCGGGGGGGCTTGGCCACGAGCAGTACTTC
V: TRBV1
J: TRBJ2-7
size: .
D: .

CDR3: CASSLAGVEELFF
DNA: TGCGCCAGCAGCTTGGCGGGGGTGGAGGAGCTGTTTTTT
V: TRBV5-1
J: TRBJ2-2
size: .
D: .

CDR3: CAWSAPGTNEKLFF
DNA: TGTGCCTGGAGTGCTCCAGGGACTAATGAAAAACTGTTTTTT
V: TRBV30
J: TRBJ1-4
size: few
D: .

CDR3: CASSPWEEQSGGYTF
DNA: TGCGCCAGCAGCCCCTGGGAGGAGCAGTCCGGGGGCTACACCTTC
V: TRBV4-1
J: TRBJ1-2
size: .
D: .

CDR3: CASSAWTSGGYNEQFF
DNA: TGTGCCAGCAGTGCGTGGACTAGCGGGGGATACAATGAGCAGTTCTTC
V: TRBV6-1
J: TRBJ2-1
size: .
D: TRBD2

CDR3: CASIGADGEQFF
DNA: TGTGCCAGCATTGGGGCTGACGGTGAGCAGTTCTTC
V: TRBV5-6
J: TRBJ2-1
size: few
D: .

CDR3: CASSLNRGQPGANVLTF
DNA: TGTGCCAGCAGCTTAAACAGGGGCCAACCTGGGGCCAACGTCCTGACTTTC
V: TRBV7-9
J: TRBJ2-6
size: once
D: TRBD1

CDR3: CASSLGAGGADEQYF
DNA: TGTGCCAGCAGCTTAGGGGCAGGGGGCGCTGACGAGCAGTACTTC
V: TRBV7-9
J: TRBJ2-7
size: .
D: TRBD1

CDR3: CAWRGQGRNEKLFF
DNA: TGTGCCTGGAGAGGACAGGGAAGGAATGAAAAACTGTTTTTT
V: TRBV30
J: TRBJ1-4
size: once
D: TRBD1

CDR3: CASSTGSNQPQHF
DNA: TGTGCCAGTAGTACGGGAAGCAATCAGCCCCAGCATTTT
V: TRBV19
J: TRBJ1-5
size: once
D: .

CDR3: CASSSRLAEEQFF
DNA: TGTGCCAGCAGCTCCCGACTAGCGGAGGAGCAGTTCTTC
V: TRBV11-3
J: TRBJ2-1
size: .
D: TRBD2

CDR3: CASSGSGGGADTQYF
DNA: TGTGCCAGCAGCGGTTCAGGGGGCGGTGCAGATACGCAGTATTTT
V: TRBV5-4
J: TRBJ2-3
size: .
D: TRBD1

CDR3: CASSTRVFGELFF
DNA: TGTGCCAGCAGTACCAGGGTTTTCGGGGAGCTGTTTTTT
V: TRBV6-1
J: TRBJ2-2
size: .
D: .

CDR3: CASRQLGTGVDYGYPF
DNA: TGCGCCAGCAGACAGCTTGGGACAGGCGTCGACTATGGCTACCCCTTC
V: TRBV4-1
J: TRBJ1-2
size: .
D: TRBD1